This T cell receptor beta chain was obtained from a study of cytomegalovirus exposure and HLA in healthy donors. General study results and limits: Published work reported that the classifier diagnosed cytomegalovirus status with high specificity and sensitivity. A later analysis found first-cohort TCR clusters tended to co-occur in the 90 to 150 validation repertoires.

Germline assignment: CDR1 SGDLS and CDR2 YYNGEE. This CDR3 has 14 amino acids. The V and J ends lost 4 bases and 8 bases respectively, with 13 bases between them. Points on this clone: The antigen is not known.

TCRdb keeps only in-frame clones here, not all; method: immunoSEQ multiplex PCR. Altogether roughly 120,000 clones are present, about 84% being singletons, with the ten largest covering 2.1%. The receptor's source is a woman aged 25 to 45 in good health and CMV-seronegative. The material sequenced was PBMCs. The chain employs TRBV9 and TRBJ1-6; TRBD1 is a possible D gene (6 bases). CDR3 sequence (DNA): TGTGCCAGCAGCCTAACAGGGAAGGATTCACCCCTCCACTTT. This encodes CASSLTGKDSPLHF.